Shown below are 19 T cell receptor beta chains from a single sample sequenced in a study of shared clonotypes between healthy human individuals. It was CD45RO-negative cells, positively selected for CCR7, that made up naive CD8 cells, with terminally differentiated effector memory CD45RA+ cells excluded. TCRdb keeps only in-frame clones here, not all; method: immunoSEQ multiplex PCR. The sample lists about 680,000 clones, 90% to 95% occurring once. The sample taken for sequencing was naive CD8+ T cells sorted from blood. The receptor source for this set is a young man in good health.

Only one count was recorded for this clone. The rearrangement joins TRBV2 to TRBJ2-7; 9 bases agree with TRBD1. The CDR3 has 14 residues. CDR1 SNHLY and CDR2 FYNNEI come from the germline V gene. V lost 6 bases and J lost 4; bases outside the gene matches: 7. The CDR3 protein is CASSPRDRDYEQYF. CDR3 sequence (DNA): TGTGCCAGCAGCCCCCGGGACAGGGATTACGAGCAGTACTTC.

This sequence joins TRBV19 and TRBJ2-1; TRBD2 agrees at 7 bases. Per germline, CDR1 LNHDA and CDR2 SQIVND (reference sequence). CDR3 length: 14 amino acids. J gave up 5 bases and V 3 bases, and 4 bases lay outside the gene matches. The CDR3 coding sequence is TGTGCCAGTAGTATTATAGCGGGCAACAATGAGCAGTTCTTC. Protein sequence: CASSIIAGNNEQFF.

The chain is built from TRBV19 and TRBJ2-1, with D unresolved. This CDR3 has 15 amino acids. V lost 3 bases and J 0 bases, leaving 9 bases between the germline ends. The germline V gene has CDR1 LNHDA and CDR2 SQIVND (reference sequence). CDR3 DNA: TGTGCCAGTAGTATTAACGGCTACTCCTACAATGAGCAGTTCTTC. Protein: CASSINGYSYNEQFF.

The V gene is TRBV7-9, the J gene TRBJ2-1; 8 bases agree with TRBD2. The trim removed 7 bases at V and 4 bases at J, leaving 12 bases unmatched. CDR3 length: 16 amino acids. CDR1 and CDR2 (germline): SEHNR, FQNEAQ (reference sequence). The CDR3 DNA follows: TGTGCCAGCACCTTCCCCCGGGGGGGCGGATACAATGAGCAGTTCTTC. This codes for CASTFPRGGGYNEQFF.

This chain links TRBV6-5 with TRBJ1-5; D is undetermined. Trimming pared 0 bases from V and 7 bases from J, leaving 10 bases between. CDR3 length: 14 residues. Germline CDR1 is MNHEY and CDR2 is SVGAGI. The CDR3 protein is CASSYSTQDQPQHF. In DNA, the CDR3 is TGTGCCAGCAGTTACTCGACCCAGGACCAGCCCCAGCATTTT.

The chain uses TRBV7-8 and TRBJ2-1, with D maybe TRBD2 (5 bases). Trimming removed 6 bases at V and 1 base at J, with 16 bases between. Germline V gene lookup returns CDR1 SGHVS and CDR2 FQNEAQ. The CDR3 sequence is 16 residues long. The CDR3 nucleotides read TGTGCCAGCAGGGAAACCCGGACTGTATCCTACAATGAGCAGTTCTTC. It encodes CASRETRTVSYNEQFF.

The rearrangement uses TRBV7-9 and TRBJ2-1; no clear D gene. Trimming took off 5 bases at V and 2 bases at J, with 4 bases between the two ends. There are 12 residues in the CDR3. Germline V gives CDR1 SEHNR, CDR2 FQNEAQ (reference sequence). The CDR3 sequence: CASSPTYNEQFF. As DNA, the CDR3 is TGTGCCAGCAGCCCAACCTACAATGAGCAGTTCTTC.

The gene calls are TRBV11-2 and TRBJ2-1; 16 bases match TRBD2. V was clipped by 5 bases and J by 10 bases; unmatched bases: 8. This CDR3 contains 16 residues. Germline values: CDR1 SGHAT, CDR2 FQNNGV. In nucleotides, the CDR3 is TGTGCCAGCAGCCTTCCGGGACTAGCGGGAGGGCGGGAGCAGTTCTTC. Translating it yields CASSLPGLAGGREQFF.

CDR3 region: CASSVTGEETQYF. CDR3 nucleotides: TGTGCCAGCAGCGTGACTGGAGAAGAGACCCAGTACTTC. This chain links TRBV13 with TRBJ2-5; unclear D gene. The germline V gene has CDR1 PRHDT and CDR2 FYEKMQ (reference sequence). The CDR3 consists of 13 residues. Trimming cost V 5 bases and J 3 bases, with 10 bases left between them.

The rearrangement uses TRBV9 and TRBJ2-2; the D is unclear. This CDR3 region has 12 residues. Germline V gene data show CDR1 as SGDLS and CDR2 as YYNGEE. V was cut by 4 bases and J by 3 bases, with 4 bases left in between. DNA of the CDR3: TGTGCCAGCAGCCCCTACACCGGGGAGCTGTTTTTT. Amino acids: CASSPYTGELFF.

V gene TRBV2 combines with J gene TRBJ1-5; 7 nucleotides align to TRBD1. Germline V gene lookup returns CDR1 SNHLY and CDR2 FYNNEI. The CDR3 is 14 residues long. J was trimmed by 4 bases and V by 4 bases; bases with no gene match: 4. CDR3 loop: CASSGRDRNQPQHF. The CDR3 DNA is TGTGCCAGCAGTGGCCGGGACAGAAATCAGCCCCAGCATTTT.

The rearrangement uses TRBV7-2 and TRBJ2-7, with 12 bases that match TRBD2. The J segment lost 6 bases and the V segment lost 3 bases, leaving 3 bases of the junction unmatched. The CDR3 is 14 residues long. Germline V gene data show CDR1 as SGHTA and CDR2 as FQGNSA. DNA of the CDR3: TGTGCCAGCAGCTTGTTACTAGCGGGAGGCGAGCAGTACTTC. Translation: CASSLLLAGGEQYF.

The CDR3, as DNA: TGTGCCAGCAGCACCGGACTAGCGGCCTACGAGCAGTACTTC. Translation: CASSTGLAAYEQYF. The rearrangement links TRBV7-8 to TRBJ2-7, with 10 positions matching TRBD2. The trim removed 5 bases at V and 2 bases at J, leaving 3 bases unmatched. In germline, CDR1 is SGHVS, CDR2 FQNEAQ. The CDR3 has 14 residues.

This clone was seen once. This sequence joins TRBV19 and TRBJ2-1; the D gene is possibly TRBD2 (5 bases). The ends were cut back, 9 bases at V and 4 bases at J, with 7 bases in the middle. The CDR3 loop spans 11 amino acids. CDR1 and CDR2 (germline): LNHDA, SQIVND (reference sequence). In DNA, the CDR3 is TGTGCCAGCCGGGGATACAATGAGCAGTTCTTC. Protein sequence: CASRGYNEQFF.

The rearrangement joins TRBV11-2 to TRBJ2-3; TRBD2 is a possible D gene (5 bases). The germline V gene has CDR1 SGHAT and CDR2 FQNNGV. The CDR3 has 16 residues. Deletions cut 0 bases from V and 4 bases from J, with 14 bases between. The CDR3 nucleotides are TGTGCCAGCAGCTTAGAGAGCGGTCTGTGGGCAGATACGCAGTATTTT. Protein sequence: CASSLESGLWADTQYF.

The J gene is TRBJ1-1, the V gene TRBV28; 7 bases are shared with TRBD1. The germline V gene encodes CDR1 MDHEN and CDR2 SYDVKM. The CDR3 runs 13 residues. The CDR3 reads CGSQGEMNTEAFF. The CDR3, as DNA: TGTGGTTCTCAGGGGGAGATGAACACTGAAGCTTTCTTT.

The genes are TRBV27 and TRBJ1-1, with 7 nucleotides matching TRBD1. The germline gives CDR1 MNHEY, CDR2 SMNVEV (reference sequence). V shed 5 bases, J shed 8 bases, and the junction held 14 bases outside the gene matches. The CDR3 is 15 amino acids. The CDR3 nucleotides read TGTGCCAGCAGTAGATCCCCGACAGGGCGATCAGAAGCTTTCTTT. This gives the protein CASSRSPTGRSEAFF.

This clone has only one observation. Other nucleotide sequences in the sample specify the same CDR3. The rearrangement links TRBV27 to TRBJ2-7; D is perhaps TRBD2 (6 bases). The germline gives CDR1 MNHEY, CDR2 SMNVEV (reference sequence). The CDR3 runs 12 residues. With 3 bases removed from V and 4 bases from J, the gap between germline ends came to 7 bases. The CDR3 here is CASSLGGYEQYF. The CDR3 nucleotides are TGTGCCAGCAGTTTGGGGGGATACGAGCAGTACTTC.

The chain combines TRBV28 with TRBJ2-5; 7 bases line up with TRBD2. Germline V gene lookup returns CDR1 MDHEN and CDR2 SYDVKM. With 7 bases clipped from V and 4 bases from J, the junction kept 6 bases outside the gene matches. CDR3 length: 13 residues. CDR3 nucleotides: TGTGCCAGCAATGCGGGAGTTTCAGAGACCCAGTACTTC. It is translated as CASNAGVSETQYF.